The clone carrying this T cell receptor (beta chain) was detected many times. As processed by the authors: The distant-metastasis classifier for papillary thyroid cancer was built from CDR3 differences across clinicopathological groups. TCRdb reanalyzed the PCR reads via MiXCR. The V and J calls here are based on TCRdb, not the publication. The repertoire holds some 25,000 clones, with approximately 20% as singletons. The sample belongs to a study of metastatic and nonmetastatic thyroid tumors. On the study more broadly: Thyroid patients, malignant and benign, had repertoires compared across blood and tumor or nodule tissue.

Every patient underwent thyroid surgery untreated. The CDR3 is made up of 17 amino acids. Germline lookup yields CDR1 LNHDA and CDR2 SQIVND (reference sequence). V shed 3 bases and J shed 0 bases, with 15 bases lying between them. The gene calls are TRBV19 and TRBJ1-5; no firm D call. The sequencing sample was made of blood. This clonotype was obtained from a male donor with papillary thyroid cancer or a benign thyroid nodule (not recorded which). Some clones in this sample may be carry-over from other donors' samples. The CDR3 loop reads CASSMGRRRNSNQPQHF. The CDR3 DNA reads TGTGCCAGTAGTATGGGCCGACGGCGAAATAGCAATCAGCCCCAGCATTTT. Supplemented by reference TRBV19 and TRBJ1-5, the full variable domain reads DGGITQSPKYLFRKEGQNVTLSCEQNLNHDAMYWYRQDPGQGLRLIYYSQIVNDFQKGDIAEGYSVSREKKESFPLTVTSAQKNPTAFYLCASSMGRRRNSNQPQHFGDGTRLSIL.